These 21 T cell receptor beta chains were sequenced from one sample in a study of shared clonotypes between healthy human individuals. Sequencing was performed with immunoSEQ multiplex PCR; in TCRdb, only in-frame clones are kept and a portion is missing. The table has about 2,200,000 clones, more than 85% seen once. Terminally differentiated effector memory CD45RA+ cells were excluded by CCR7 positive selection of CD45RO-negative cells. Sample: naive CD8+ T cells from PBMCs. Receptors originate from a man aged 18-30 years in good health. Some clones in this sample may be carry-over from other donors' samples.

This clone has a handful of counts. This rearrangement joins TRBV30 to TRBJ1-1, with no clear D. V was trimmed by 0 bases and J by 4 bases, leaving 9 bases between them. Germline CDR1 GTSNPN, CDR2 SVGIG (reference sequence). This CDR3 is 13 amino acids long. The CDR3 sequence: CAWSVFRSTEAFF. In DNA, the CDR3 is TGTGCCTGGAGTGTATTTAGATCCACTGAAGCTTTCTTT.

Regarding this clone: Within the sample, other DNA sequences also encode this same CDR3. This chain joins TRBV19 and TRBJ2-5, with D possibly matching TRBD2 (5 bases). V lost 0 bases and J lost 1, with 9 bases in between. This CDR3 region has 15 residues. Germline CDR1 LNHDA, CDR2 SQIVND (reference sequence). For the CDR3, the DNA is TGTGCCAGTAGTATAGATCGAGAGGGCCAAGAGACCCAGTACTTC. Translated: CASSIDREGQETQYF.

The chain recombines TRBV27 with TRBJ2-5; D is possibly TRBD2 (5 bases). The ends were cut back, 5 bases at V and 5 bases at J, with 12 bases in the middle. CDR1 is MNHEY and CDR2 is SMNVEV in the germline V gene (reference sequence). The CDR3 consists of 13 residues. The chain's CDR3 is CASSPPGWETQYF. DNA for the CDR3: TGTGCCAGCAGTCCGCCGGGGTGGGAGACCCAGTACTTC.

The rearrangement joins TRBV11-3 to TRBJ2-6; D possibly matches TRBD1 or TRBD2 (6 bases each). This CDR3 is built from 17 residues. The germline V and J ends were trimmed by 5 bases and 2 bases, with 16 bases remaining between them. CDR1 and CDR2 (germline): SGHNT, YENEEA. This CDR3 is CASSPGRGGPGANVLTF. The CDR3 coding sequence is TGTGCCAGCAGCCCGGGGAGAGGGGGGCCTGGGGCCAACGTCCTGACTTTC.

The chain couples TRBV6-5 to TRBJ2-7; no reliable D call. Germline V CDR1 and CDR2: MNHEY, SVGAGI. The CDR3 has 12 residues. V was cut by 5 bases and J by 3 bases, with 8 bases left in between. CDR3 in amino acids: CASSHRNYEQYF. Written as DNA, the CDR3 is TGTGCCAGCAGTCACAGAAACTACGAGCAGTACTTC.

The genes are TRBV27 and TRBJ2-5; 11 bases align to TRBD2. V dropped 5 bases and J dropped 3; count of bases not matched to a gene: 8. This CDR3 has 16 residues. Germline values: CDR1 MNHEY, CDR2 SMNVEV (reference sequence). This CDR3 is CASSAEGTSGKETQYF. The CDR3 DNA is TGTGCCAGCAGTGCCGAGGGGACTAGCGGTAAAGAGACCCAGTACTTC.

The CDR3 sequence: CASSLGLAVEQETQYF. CDR3 nucleotides: TGCGCCAGCAGCTTGGGTCTAGCGGTCGAGCAAGAGACCCAGTACTTC. The chain links TRBV5-1 to TRBJ2-5, with 7 nucleotides matching TRBD2. V gave up 0 bases and J gave up 2 bases; unmatched junction bases: 7. Germline CDR1 is SGHRS and CDR2 is YFSETQ. The CDR3 loop spans 16 amino acids.

The genes are TRBV7-9 and TRBJ1-1, with 7 bases lining up with TRBD1. V dropped 4 bases and J dropped 6; count of bases not matched to a gene: 8. The length of the CDR3 is 14 residues. Germline V gene data show CDR1 as SEHNR and CDR2 as FQNEAQ (reference sequence). CDR3 amino acids: CASSSNRGSAEAFF. The CDR3 coding sequence is TGTGCCAGCAGCTCCAACAGGGGCTCGGCTGAAGCTTTCTTT.

The J gene is TRBJ2-1, the V gene TRBV7-9; 8 bases agree with TRBD1. The length of the CDR3 is 13 residues. Unmatched junction bases numbered 5, after V lost 6 bases and J lost 7 bases. Per the germline V gene, CDR1 is SEHNR and CDR2 is FQNEAQ (reference sequence). CDR3 nucleotide sequence: TGTGCCAGCAGACCGGGACAGGCAAATGAGCAGTTCTTC. Translation: CASRPGQANEQFF.

The chain combines TRBV27 with TRBJ2-7; unclear D gene. V lost 1 base to trimming and J lost 2 bases, with 9 bases between them. The CDR3 is made up of 14 amino acids. Germline CDR1 reads MNHEY; CDR2 reads SMNVEV (reference sequence). The CDR3 reads CASSLFAGTYEQYF. CDR3 in DNA: TGTGCCAGCAGTTTATTCGCCGGTACCTACGAGCAGTACTTC.

This rearrangement joins TRBV28 to TRBJ2-1; TRBD2 aligns across 11 bases. The CDR3 contains 15 residues. Germline loops: CDR1 MDHEN, CDR2 SYDVKM. V was clipped by 11 bases and J by 2 bases; unmatched bases: 8. This CDR3 reads CAGLRLAGTYNEQFF. The CDR3 bases are TGTGCCGGCTTGAGACTAGCGGGAACCTACAATGAGCAGTTCTTC.

This chain joins TRBV5-4 and TRBJ1-4; 10 bases agree with TRBD1. The J segment lost 8 bases and the V segment lost 4 bases, leaving 5 bases of the junction unmatched. Per the germline V gene, CDR1 is SGHNT and CDR2 is YYREEE (reference sequence). This CDR3 is built from 14 residues. The CDR3 protein is CASSPDRGDEKLFF. CDR3 DNA sequence: TGTGCCAGCAGCCCGGACAGGGGGGACGAAAAACTGTTTTTT.

Of note for this clone: Other DNA sequences of this sample code for an identical CDR3. The V call is TRBV4-3, the J call TRBJ2-7, with 7 bases identical to TRBD2. Germline V gene sequence: CDR1 LGHNA, CDR2 YSLEER. The CDR3 has 15 amino acids. The V and J ends lost 0 bases and 1 base, in that order; junction bases with no gene match: 3. This CDR3 reads CASSQEAGLSYEQYF. CDR3 DNA sequence: TGCGCCAGCAGCCAAGAAGCGGGACTTTCCTACGAGCAGTACTTC.

This clone was picked up one time. The genes are TRBV28 and TRBJ2-3; D ambiguous. This CDR3 spans 14 amino acids. The V gene lost 5 bases and the J gene lost 2 bases, with 11 bases spanning the gap. CDR1 is MDHEN and CDR2 is SYDVKM in the germline V gene. DNA of the CDR3: TGTGCCAGCAGTACGAAGAGCTACACAGATACGCAGTATTTT. The encoded protein is CASSTKSYTDTQYF.

This chain uses TRBV28 with TRBJ1-4; tentatively, D is TRBD1 (5 bases). The CDR3 spans 15 residues. Germline V gene lookup returns CDR1 MDHEN and CDR2 SYDVKM. V was shortened by 6 bases and J by 3 bases, with 14 bases between the two germline ends. Here the CDR3 DNA reads TGTGCCAGCAGCATAGCAGGGTTTTCTAATGAAAAACTGTTTTTT. Amino acid sequence: CASSIAGFSNEKLFF.

This clone was observed a single time. The genes are TRBV7-9 and TRBJ2-7, with 7 nucleotides matching TRBD1. With V trimmed by 5 bases and J by 6 bases, 7 bases remained unmatched. This CDR3 has 13 residues. Germline-derived CDR1 and CDR2 are SEHNR and FQNEAQ (reference sequence). CDR3 nucleotides: TGTGCCAGCAGCCTCGACAGGGCCAGCGAGCAGTACTTC. This translates into CASSLDRASEQYF. The full variable domain, completed using reference TRBV7-9 and TRBJ2-7, is DTGVSQNPRHKITKRGQNVTFRCDPISEHNRLYWYRQTLGQGPEFLTYFQNEAQLEKSRLLSDRFSAERPKGSFSTLEIQRTEQGDSAMYLCASSLDRASEQYFGPGTRLTVT.

With respect to this clone: At the DNA level, this CDR3 is encoded by other sequences in the same sample as well. The gene calls are TRBV5-1 and TRBJ2-1, with D perhaps TRBD1 (5 bases). The CDR3 is 15 amino acids. CDR1 is SGHRS and CDR2 is YFSETQ in the germline V gene. V shed 0 bases and J shed 0 bases, with 7 bases lying between them. The CDR3 sequence is CASSLAQGSYNEQFF. CDR3 sequence (DNA): TGCGCCAGCAGCTTGGCTCAGGGCTCCTACAATGAGCAGTTCTTC.

The J gene is TRBJ1-4, the V gene TRBV4-1; D is uncertain. Looked up from germline, CDR1 is MGHRA and CDR2 is YSYEKL. This CDR3 has 14 amino acids. Trimming took off 0 bases at V and 10 bases at J, with 12 bases between the two ends. The DNA for the CDR3 is TGCGCCAGCAGCCAAGATCCGGAAAGGAGAAAACTGTTTTTT. It yields the protein CASSQDPERRKLFF.

In the case of this clone: Other DNA sequences of this sample code for an identical CDR3. V is TRBV5-6 and J is TRBJ2-7; 9 bases align to TRBD1. The CDR3 has 14 amino acids. Germline trimming cut 2 bases from V and 3 bases from J; bases unmatched to any gene: 3. Germline lookup yields CDR1 SGHDT and CDR2 YYEEEE. CDR3: CASSFGTGFYEQYF. CDR3 DNA: TGTGCCAGCAGCTTCGGGACAGGGTTCTACGAGCAGTACTTC.

The chain carries TRBV19 and TRBJ2-1, with D possibly being TRBD1 (5 bases). The ends were cut back, 2 bases at V and 4 bases at J, with 9 bases in the middle. The germline V gene has CDR1 LNHDA and CDR2 SQIVND (reference sequence). The CDR3 covers 14 residues. The CDR3 sequence: CASSINRPYNEQFF. The CDR3 DNA reads TGTGCCAGTAGTATAAACAGGCCTTACAATGAGCAGTTCTTC.

The V gene is TRBV28, the J gene TRBJ1-4; no clear D. The germline V gene encodes CDR1 MDHEN and CDR2 SYDVKM. The CDR3 totals 15 residues. Trimming removed 5 bases from V and 6 bases from J, with 16 bases in between. The CDR3 DNA reads as TGTGCCAGCAGTCGCCCCCAGGAACTCGATGAAAAACTGTTTTTT. Its protein product is CASSRPQELDEKLFF.